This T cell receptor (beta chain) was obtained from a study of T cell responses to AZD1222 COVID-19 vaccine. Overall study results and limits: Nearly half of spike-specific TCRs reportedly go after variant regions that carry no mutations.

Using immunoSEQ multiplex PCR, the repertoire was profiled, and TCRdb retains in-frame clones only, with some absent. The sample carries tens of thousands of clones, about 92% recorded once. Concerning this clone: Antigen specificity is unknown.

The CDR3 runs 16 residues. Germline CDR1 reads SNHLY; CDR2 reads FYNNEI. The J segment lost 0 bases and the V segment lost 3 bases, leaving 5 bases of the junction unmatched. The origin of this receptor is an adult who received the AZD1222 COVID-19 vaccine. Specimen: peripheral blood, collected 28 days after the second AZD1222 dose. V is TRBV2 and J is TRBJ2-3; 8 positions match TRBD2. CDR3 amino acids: CASSDPSGPSTDTQYF. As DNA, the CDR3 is TGTGCCAGCAGTGACCCTAGCGGGCCGAGCACAGATACGCAGTATTTT.